This TCR beta chain is drawn from a study of PD-1 blockade in classical Hodgkin lymphoma (dated by TCRdb to the early 2020s). Study-wide context: Nivolumab dosing was 3 mg/kg intravenously every 2 weeks, continuing until either disease progression or unacceptable toxicity. To define a peripheral blood immune signature of response to PD-1 blockade in classical Hodgkin lymphoma, the study combined TCR beta sequencing with CyTOF. What the study reported, not specific to this receptor: Baseline diversity similar to that of newly diagnosed patients was observed in trial patients achieving complete response, whereas significantly lower diversity was observed in partial responders and progressors. Patients starting nivolumab less than 1 year after ASCT had lower diversity and were excluded from later analyses to avoid confounding by immune reconstitution. By C4D1, a significant rise was seen in CD4+ TCR diversity but not in CD8+ TCR diversity (p=0.0027 vs p=0.16), and the rise was most apparent among complete responders (p=0.02). Only a single clinical trial cohort was studied, and what caused the repertoire differences, possibly disease activity or prior therapy, remained undefined. Baseline TCR diversity was reported to be lower in newly diagnosed patients than in healthy donors, and even lower in relapsed/refractory patients.

The sample's time point label, in plain terms: cycle 2 day 1 (C2D1) of nivolumab. Relapse after autologous stem cell transplantation had occurred in all trial patients, and cohorts A, B and C were distinguished by prior brentuximab vedotin exposure. The trial cohort included 56 patients with relapsed/refractory classical Hodgkin lymphoma, and each patient had a best overall response of complete response, partial response or progressive disease. Single-agent nivolumab was administered to trial patients in the multi-cohort phase II CheckMate 205 trial. An independent review committee assessed best overall response by applying the 2007 International Working Group response criteria. Trial PBMCs were collected just before the start of nivolumab (C1D1) and during therapy at cycle 2 day 1 and cycle 4 day 1. Peripheral blood was collected in 8 mL Vacutainer Cell Preparation Tubes, from which PBMCs were isolated by centrifugation and then cryopreserved.

Notes on this clone: The antigen it recognizes is unknown. No base quality information exists; no much larger clone differs at one position.

Genomic DNA was isolated using the Qiagen DNeasy kit from unsorted PBMCs as well as from negatively selected CD4+ and CD8+ fractions. Using primers that anneal to V and J segments, immunoSEQ multiplex PCR amplified the TCR beta CDR3 regions. A synthetic immune receptor repertoire was used to minimize amplification bias, and remaining bias was computationally removed after sequencing. Per the authors' processing: Custom Python scripts were used to quantify repertoire diversity as the Shannon entropy index. Unsorted, CD4+ and CD8+ repertoires were analyzed separately, except for combined analyses in which CD4+ and CD8+ sequences were merged in silico. Clonal expansion was defined as a frequency increase of at least 2-fold after treatment compared with C1D1, and clones undetected at baseline were assigned a pseudocount of 0.5. Clones with 0 or 1 copy at C1D1 were classified as singleton clones, and clones with 2 or more copies were classified as non-singleton clones. Clones expanded in unsorted samples were assigned a CD4+, CD8+ or unknown annotation through matching of protein sequences in sorted samples from the same patient. Diversity changes from C1D1 to C4D1 were tested in paired samples using Wilcoxon tests. TCRdb obtained this table from immuneACCESS and retained in-frame rearrangements with V and J assigned. These tables miss some clones; where compared with another copy, unresolved V genes account for less than half of the shortfall, and the remainder is unexplained. The DNA gave D and trimming, while V, J and clone size come from that table. The sample has roughly 70,000 clones on record, over 70% of them singletons. Approximately 9% of the sample is taken by the ten largest.

The CDR3 holds 13 amino acids from the cysteine to the phenylalanine. Solely the CDR3 DNA is kept, with 39 bases framed from the first base. Trimming at the junction amounts to 3 bases on V and 3 bases on J, and the germline ends lie 5 bases apart. CDR1 and CDR2, looked up from the germline V gene (reference sequence), are MNHEY and SMNVEV. The sequenced sample was peripheral blood mononuclear cells (PBMCs), obtained before the second cycle of nivolumab. The chain employs TRBV27 and TRBJ1-4; the D gene lacks a confident call. This receptor was taken from a human donor with classical Hodgkin lymphoma. The DNA sequence is TGTGCCAGCAGTTTTTGGGCTAATGAAAAACTGTTTTTT. It is translated as CASSFWANEKLFF.